The rows below give T cell receptor beta chains drawn from one sample of a study of T cells after yellow fever vaccination. TCRdb itself ran the 5' RACE reads through MiXCR, one entry per CDR3 protein. This sample has hundreds of thousands of distinct CDR3 sequences, with 4.1% found just once. Specimen: PBMCs, collected 5 days after the yellow fever booster vaccination. These receptors originate from a man aged 18-30 years who received the YFV17D yellow fever vaccine. The CDR3 runs from the conserved cysteine through the conserved F or W. D genes are given only for firm matches. Rows give clone size only sometimes, using once, few, many, or a class for an expanded clone.

V	J	D	size	DNA	CDR3
TRBV5-1	TRBJ1-1	.	few	TGCGCCAGCAGCTCACAGGGTTCGGGTAACACTGAAGCTTTCTTT	CASSSQGSGNTEAFF
TRBV2	TRBJ2-5	.	few	TGTGCCAGCAGTGAAGCGGGGGGGCTGGAGACCCAGTACTTC	CASSEAGGLETQYF
TRBV7-6	TRBJ2-1	.	few	TGTGCCAGCAGCTCCATGGGACGAGGTGAGCAGTTCTTC	CASSSMGRGEQFF
TRBV4-2	TRBJ1-6	TRBD1	few	TGTGCCAGCAGCCAAGATTCAGGGGGCTACCTCCGTTATAATAATTCACCCCTCCACTTT	CASSQDSGGYLRYNNSPLHF
TRBV2	TRBJ2-3	.	.	TGTGCCAGGGAGGGAAAGTCTACAGATACGCAGTATTTT	CAREGKSTDTQYF
TRBV21-1	TRBJ2-3	.	.	TGTGCCAGCATCATCGACCCGGGGGATACGCAGTATTTT	CASIIDPGDTQYF
TRBV12-3/TRBV12-4	TRBJ1-2	.	few	TGTGCCAGCAGTCCAGGGACTCTAATAGATGGCTACACCTTC	CASSPGTLIDGYTF
TRBV4-3	TRBJ1-4	TRBD1	few	TGCGCCAGCAGCCAAGATCGGGGACAGCTTAATGAAAAACTGTTTTTT	CASSQDRGQLNEKLFF
TRBV29-1	TRBJ2-7	.	many	TGCAGCGCCTCCAGGGTCGACGAGCAGTACTTC	CSASRVDEQYF
TRBV25-1	TRBJ1-2	.	few	TGTGCCAGCAGTGAAGGAGAGATCACCAGCGGCTATGGCTACACCTTC	CASSEGEITSGYGYTF
TRBV6-2/TRBV6-3	TRBJ2-6	.	few	TGTGCCAGCAGTTTCGACAGCCAGCTCTTCTCTGGGGCCAACGTCCTGACTTTC	CASSFDSQLFSGANVLTF
TRBV20-1	TRBJ2-7	TRBD1	few	TGCAGTGCTCCCGGGACAGGGAGGTTCGAGCAGTACTTC	CSAPGTGRFEQYF
TRBV12-3/TRBV12-4	TRBJ1-1	TRBD1	few	TGTGCCAGCAGTACCGGGACAGGGGAGCGTGAAGCTTTCTTT	CASSTGTGEREAFF
TRBV18	TRBJ2-1	TRBD1	few	TGTGCCAGCTCACCACCGACAGGGTTTTATGGGCAGTTCTTC	CASSPPTGFYGQFF
TRBV7-2	TRBJ2-3	.	many	TGTGCCAGCAGCTCGGGACGTACAGATACGCAGTATTTT	CASSSGRTDTQYF
TRBV6-5	TRBJ1-5	.	.	TGTGCCAGCAGAAGGGGGGACGGATCTTATAGCAATCAGCCCCAGCATTTT	CASRRGDGSYSNQPQHF
TRBV19	TRBJ2-2	.	.	TGTGCCAGTAGTAGCGGGAACACCGGGGAGCTGTTTTTT	CASSSGNTGELFF
TRBV11-1	TRBJ2-1	TRBD2	few	TGTGCCAGCAGCTCCGCCCTAGCGGGGGGGGGTGAGCAGTTCTTC	CASSSALAGGGEQFF
TRBV9	TRBJ2-2	TRBD2	many	TGTGCCAGCAGCGTAGCGGGGGGAGAGCTGTTTTTT	CASSVAGGELFF
TRBV12-3/TRBV12-4	TRBJ2-6	.	few	TGTGCCACTCAAAGGACTCCTGGGGCCAACGTCCTGACTTTC	CATQRTPGANVLTF
TRBV18	TRBJ1-2	.	many	TGTGCCAGCTCCCCCACCGGAGGGCTACTCTATGGCTACACCTTC	CASSPTGGLLYGYTF
TRBV14	TRBJ1-1	.	.	TGTGCCAGCAGCCAAGCCCTTGGAGCTGTAGGAGCTTTCTTT	CASSQALGAVGAFF
TRBV18	TRBJ1-3	TRBD1	.	TGTGCCAGCTCACCTACCGGGACAGACTCTGGAAACACCATATATTTT	CASSPTGTDSGNTIYF
TRBV12-3/TRBV12-4	TRBJ1-2	.	few	TGTGCCAGCAGTTTTCCTAAGGGCCGCGGCTACACCTTC	CASSFPKGRGYTF
TRBV6-2/TRBV6-3	TRBJ1-5	.	few	TGTGCCAGCTGCCGGGACGGATATAGCAATCAGCCCCAGCATTTT	CASCRDGYSNQPQHF
TRBV27	TRBJ1-4	.	.	TGTGCCAGCAGTTTAGGGGCGGGGTTGGATGAAAAACTGTTTTTT	CASSLGAGLDEKLFF
TRBV5-6	TRBJ1-1	.	many	TGTGCCAGCAGCCAGGACACTGAAGCTTTCTTT	CASSQDTEAFF
TRBV7-6	TRBJ1-5	.	.	TGTGCCAGCAGCTTAGATACTAATCAGCCCCAGCATTTT	CASSLDTNQPQHF
TRBV29-1	TRBJ1-1	.	few	TGCAGCGTTGGACGGGTTCGGGGGTCCACTGAAGCTTTCTTT	CSVGRVRGSTEAFF
TRBV7-2	TRBJ2-5	.	many	TGTGCCAGCAGCTTGAGGAACCAAGAGACCCAGTACTTC	CASSLRNQETQYF
TRBV7-2	TRBJ2-3	.	many	TGTGCCAGCAGCTTATATCTCACGCCAGATACGCAGTATTTT	CASSLYLTPDTQYF
TRBV6-5	TRBJ2-1	.	.	TGTGCCAGCAGTTACCACCGGGGGACTCTCTCCTACAATGAGCAGTTCTTC	CASSYHRGTLSYNEQFF
TRBV7-2	TRBJ2-5	.	many	TGTGCCAGCAGCACTGCCGCGGAGACCCAGTACTTC	CASSTAAETQYF
TRBV7-9	TRBJ2-3	TRBD2	many	TGTGCCAGCAGCTTAAGACGGGGGGGCCGGGCAGATACGCAGTATTTT	CASSLRRGGRADTQYF
TRBV10-3	TRBJ2-7	TRBD2	few	TGTGCCACCCGGACTAGCGGGGTTAGGAACGAGCAGTACTTC	CATRTSGVRNEQYF
TRBV3-1	TRBJ2-3	TRBD2	many	TGTGCCAGCAGCTCCCTAGCGGGGGCCCCAGATACGCAGTATTTT	CASSSLAGAPDTQYF
TRBV7-8	TRBJ2-3	TRBD2	many	TGTGCCAGCAGCTTACAGCGGGGGGGCCGAGATACGCAGTATTTT	CASSLQRGGRDTQYF
TRBV29-1	TRBJ2-1	.	few	TGCAGCGTGCGGGACAGCTACAATGAGCAGTTCTTC	CSVRDSYNEQFF
TRBV4-3	TRBJ2-7	TRBD1	.	TGCGCCAGCAGCCAAGATTGGACAGGTAAAAACGAGCAGTACTTC	CASSQDWTGKNEQYF
TRBV4-2	TRBJ2-6	.	.	TGTGCCAGCAGCCAAGCTGTAGGGGGAAGCTCTGGGGCCAACGTCCTGACTTTC	CASSQAVGGSSGANVLTF
TRBV28	TRBJ2-4	TRBD1	few	TGTGCCAGCAGTATCCGACAGGGCGCGGGCATTCAGTACTTC	CASSIRQGAGIQYF
TRBV18	TRBJ1-3	.	few	TGTGCCAGCTCACCATGGGACGTTAGCTCTGGAAACACCATATATTTT	CASSPWDVSSGNTIYF
TRBV5-1	TRBJ1-1	.	many	TGCGCCAGCAGCTTGGACAGGGCCAACACTGAAGCTTTCTTT	CASSLDRANTEAFF
TRBV27	TRBJ2-2	.	few	TGTGCCAGCACCACCCAATTTGACAGCGCGAACACCGGGGAGCTGTTTTTT	CASTTQFDSANTGELFF
TRBV5-1	TRBJ2-7	TRBD2	.	TGCGCCAGCAGAGAGGGACTAGCGGGTTACGAGCAGTACTTC	CASREGLAGYEQYF
TRBV28	TRBJ1-1	.	many	TGTGCCAGCAGTTGGGGACAACTGAACACTGAAGCTTTCTTT	CASSWGQLNTEAFF
TRBV20-1	TRBJ2-5	.	.	TGCAGTGCTAGAGTAAGGGGAGAGACCCAGTACTTC	CSARVRGETQYF
TRBV7-2	TRBJ1-6	TRBD1	.	TGTGCCAGCAGCTTAGGGGGACAGGGATATTCACCCCTCCACTTT	CASSLGGQGYSPLHF
TRBV21-1	TRBJ2-1	.	many	TGTGCCAGCAGCAAGGGGGAGCTACCCTACAATGAGCAGTTCTTC	CASSKGELPYNEQFF
TRBV7-2	TRBJ1-1	.	few	TGTGCCAGCAGCTACGTCCGGGAGGCCACTGAAGCTTTCTTT	CASSYVREATEAFF
TRBV12-3/TRBV12-4	TRBJ2-3	.	many	TGTGCCAGCATCCCAAGGGGGGGGGCCACAGATACGCAGTATTTT	CASIPRGGATDTQYF
TRBV2	TRBJ2-3	TRBD2	many	TGTGCCAGCCGTAGCGGGGGGGACACAGATACGCAGTATTTT	CASRSGGDTDTQYF
TRBV6-1	TRBJ2-5	.	few	TGTGCCAGCAGTGAAGGGGCAGGGCCGGGGACCCAGTACTTC	CASSEGAGPGTQYF
TRBV24-1	TRBJ2-1	TRBD1	few	TGTGCCACCAGACAGGGGGGCGCGGGGAACAATGAGCAGTTCTTC	CATRQGGAGNNEQFF
TRBV7-2	TRBJ1-3	.	few	TGTGCCAGCAGCTTAGGGACGCTTAGCTCTGGAAACACCATATATTTT	CASSLGTLSSGNTIYF
TRBV5-1	TRBJ2-2	.	many	TGCGCCAGCAGCTCCAGGGTATTTGGAGACACCGGGGAGCTGTTTTTT	CASSSRVFGDTGELFF
TRBV4-3	TRBJ2-5	.	.	TGCGCCAGCAGCCAAGAGCGGGGGACCCAGTACTTC	CASSQERGTQYF
TRBV27	TRBJ2-1	TRBD1	few	TGTGCCAGCAGAACGGACAGGGCCCTCGGTGAGCAGTTCTTC	CASRTDRALGEQFF